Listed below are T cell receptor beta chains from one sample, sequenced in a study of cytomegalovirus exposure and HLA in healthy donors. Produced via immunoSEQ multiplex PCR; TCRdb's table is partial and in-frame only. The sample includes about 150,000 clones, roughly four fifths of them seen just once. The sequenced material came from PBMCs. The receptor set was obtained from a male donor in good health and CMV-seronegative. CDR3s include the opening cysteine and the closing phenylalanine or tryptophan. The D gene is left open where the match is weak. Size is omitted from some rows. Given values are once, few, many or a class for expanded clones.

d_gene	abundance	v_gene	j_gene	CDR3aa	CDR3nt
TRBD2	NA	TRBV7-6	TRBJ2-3	CASSLGLAGSTDTQYF	TGTGCCAGCAGCTTAGGACTAGCGGGAAGCACAGATACGCAGTATTTT
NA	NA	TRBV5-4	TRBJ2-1	CASSRGDLNEQFF	TGTGCCAGCAGTCGCGGGGATCTAAATGAGCAGTTCTTC
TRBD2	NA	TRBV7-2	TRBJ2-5	CASSLAFAGEETQYF	TGTGCCAGCAGCTTAGCATTCGCGGGGGAAGAGACCCAGTACTTC
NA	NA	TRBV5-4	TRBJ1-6	CASSFGGDYNSPLHF	TGTGCCAGCAGCTTCGGGGGTGACTATAATTCACCCCTCCACTTT
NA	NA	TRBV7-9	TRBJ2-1	CASSLQAIGEQFF	TGTGCCAGCAGCTTACAAGCTATCGGTGAGCAGTTCTTC
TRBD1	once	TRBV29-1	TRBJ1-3	CSGGTGGNTIYF	TGCAGCGGAGGGACAGGCGGGAACACCATATATTTT
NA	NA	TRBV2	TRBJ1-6	CASSAEDISRNSPLHF	TGTGCCAGCAGCGCTGAGGACATTTCTAGGAATTCACCCCTCCACTTT
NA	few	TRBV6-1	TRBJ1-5	CASSDRGGVQPQHF	TGTGCCAGCAGTGATCGGGGGGGCGTGCAGCCCCAGCATTTT
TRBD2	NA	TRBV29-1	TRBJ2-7	CSVCLAGEDEQYF	TGCAGCGTTTGTCTAGCGGGAGAAGACGAGCAGTACTTC
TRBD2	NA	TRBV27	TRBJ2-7	CASKGTSGRAFEYF	TGTGCCAGCAAAGGGACTAGCGGGAGGGCTTTTGAATACTTC
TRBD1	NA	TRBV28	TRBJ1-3	CASSPWTGLGNTIYF	TGTGCCAGCAGTCCCTGGACAGGGTTAGGAAACACCATATATTTT
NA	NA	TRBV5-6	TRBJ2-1	CASSLEGPERRAVNEQFF	TGTGCCAGCAGCTTGGAGGGCCCAGAGCGGCGGGCCGTCAATGAGCAGTTCTTC
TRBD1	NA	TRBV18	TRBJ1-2	CASSPDRGQVQGYTF	TGTGCCAGCTCACCCGACAGGGGGCAGGTGCAAGGCTACACCTTC
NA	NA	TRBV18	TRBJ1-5	CASSLQGSDQPQHF	TGTGCCAGCTCACTTCAGGGGTCCGATCAGCCCCAGCATTTT
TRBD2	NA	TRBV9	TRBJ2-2	CASSLGLAGDTGELFF	TGTGCCAGCAGCTTAGGACTAGCGGGGGACACCGGGGAGCTGTTTTTT
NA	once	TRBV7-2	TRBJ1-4	CASSETGTNEELFF	TGTGCCAGCAGCGAAACAGGGACTAATGAAGAACTGTTTTTT
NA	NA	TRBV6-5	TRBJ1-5	CASRGGDQPQHF	TGTGCCAGCAGGGGGGGGGATCAGCCCCAGCATTTT
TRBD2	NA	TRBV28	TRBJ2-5	CASSPGTTWETQYF	TGTGCCAGCAGTCCCGGGACTACCTGGGAGACCCAGTACTTC
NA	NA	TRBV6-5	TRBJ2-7	CASTRAKQYF	TGTGCCAGCACCCGAGCGAAGCAGTACTTC
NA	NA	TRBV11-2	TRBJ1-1	CASSLNVAEAFF	TGTGCCAGCAGCTTAAACGTAGCTGAAGCTTTCTTT
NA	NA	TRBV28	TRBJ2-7	CASRPTGHEQYF	TGTGCCAGCAGGCCAACAGGGCACGAGCAGTACTTC
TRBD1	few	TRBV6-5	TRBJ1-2	CASSDFIGQARYTF	TGTGCCAGCAGTGATTTTATAGGACAGGCACGCTACACCTTC
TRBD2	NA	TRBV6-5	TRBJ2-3	CASRQRGGDTDTQYF	TGTGCCAGCAGACAGCGGGGGGGCGACACAGATACGCAGTATTTT
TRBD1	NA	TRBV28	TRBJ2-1	CASSLGQGGNEQFF	TGTGCCAGCAGTTTGGGACAGGGAGGCAATGAGCAGTTCTTC
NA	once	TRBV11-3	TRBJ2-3	CASSPFRGSTDTQYF	TGTGCCAGCAGCCCCTTCCGGGGGTCCACAGATACGCAGTATTTT
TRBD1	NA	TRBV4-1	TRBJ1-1	CASSQGDRGNTEAFF	TGCGCCAGCAGCCAAGGGGACAGGGGAAACACTGAAGCTTTCTTT
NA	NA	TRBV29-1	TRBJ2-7	CSVEDQAGVSYEQYF	TGCAGCGTTGAAGATCAGGCAGGGGTTAGTTACGAGCAGTACTTC
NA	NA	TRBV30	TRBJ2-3	CAWSPPTAGFLGTQYF	TGTGCCTGGAGTCCCCCTACCGCCGGGTTCTTGGGTACGCAGTATTTT
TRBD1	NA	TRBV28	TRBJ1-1	CASSLRTGTEAFF	TGTGCCAGCAGTCTGAGGACAGGCACTGAAGCTTTCTTT
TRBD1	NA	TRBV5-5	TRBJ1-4	CASSLGQGITNEKLFF	TGTGCCAGCAGCTTGGGACAGGGAATAACTAATGAAAAACTGTTTTTT
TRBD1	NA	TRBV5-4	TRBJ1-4	CASSKQGALNEKLFF	TGTGCCAGCAGCAAACAGGGGGCATTGAATGAAAAACTGTTTTTT
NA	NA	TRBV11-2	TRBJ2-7	CASSLWGSVSYEQYF	TGTGCCAGCAGCTTATGGGGCAGCGTTTCCTACGAGCAGTACTTC
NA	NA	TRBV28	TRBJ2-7	CASRFSPPYEQYF	TGTGCCAGCAGGTTCTCCCCCCCCTACGAGCAGTACTTC
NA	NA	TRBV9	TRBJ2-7	CASSVGLPGNEQYF	TGTGCCAGCAGCGTGGGACTCCCGGGGAACGAGCAGTACTTC
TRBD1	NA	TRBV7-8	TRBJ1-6	CASSSTGTGTSPLHF	TGTGCCAGCAGCTCAACCGGGACAGGGACTTCACCCCTCCACTTT
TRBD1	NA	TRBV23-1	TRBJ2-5	CASSYGTGERETQYF	TGCGCCAGCAGTTACGGGACAGGGGAACGAGAGACCCAGTACTTC
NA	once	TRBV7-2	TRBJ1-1	CASSLQGTGTEAFF	TGTGCCAGCAGCTTACAAGGTACAGGAACTGAAGCTTTCTTT
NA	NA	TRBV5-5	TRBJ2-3	CASSLRQHSTDTQYF	TGTGCCAGCAGCTTGAGACAGCATAGCACAGATACGCAGTATTTT
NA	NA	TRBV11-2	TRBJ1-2	CASSRTGYYGYTF	TGTGCCAGCAGCCGTACGGGATACTATGGCTACACCTTC
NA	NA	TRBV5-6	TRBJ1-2	CASSSQPGVYGYTF	TGTGCCAGCAGCTCGCAACCAGGGGTCTATGGCTACACCTTC
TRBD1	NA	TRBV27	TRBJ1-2	CASSRTKTGTGGYTF	TGTGCCAGCAGTCGAACGAAGACAGGGACGGGAGGCTACACCTTC
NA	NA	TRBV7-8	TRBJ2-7	CASGGNEQYF	TGTGCCAGCGGCGGGAACGAGCAGTACTTC
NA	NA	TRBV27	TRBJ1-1	CASNPAGGDTEAFF	TGTGCCAGCAACCCTGCGGGAGGGGACACTGAAGCTTTCTTT
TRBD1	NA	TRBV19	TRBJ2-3	CASRTGGRRTDTQYF	TGTGCCAGTAGGACAGGGGGTAGGAGAACAGATACGCAGTATTTT
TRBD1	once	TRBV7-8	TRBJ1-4	CASSSLVQGNWEKLFF	TGTGCCAGCAGCTCCCTCGTACAGGGGAACTGGGAAAAACTGTTTTTT
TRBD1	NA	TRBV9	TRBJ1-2	CASSEGQGYGYTF	TGTGCCAGCAGTGAGGGACAGGGGTATGGCTACACCTTC